Below are 7 T cell receptor beta chains sequenced from a single sample in a study of blood T cell repertoires in COVID-19. Using immunoSEQ multiplex PCR, the repertoire was profiled, and TCRdb retains in-frame clones only, with some absent. The sample holds roughly 26,000 clones, roughly 70% seen once. Sequencing used peripheral blood. These receptors originate from a man aged 55 to 70 with active or convalescent COVID-19.

V gene TRBV7-9 combines with J gene TRBJ1-2; D remains ambiguous. The length of the CDR3 is 15 residues. V was shortened by 2 bases and J by 2 bases, with 12 bases between the two germline ends. Germline V gene sequence: CDR1 SEHNR, CDR2 FQNEAQ (reference sequence). Here the CDR3 reads CASSLMMAGNYGYTF. DNA of the CDR3: TGTGCCAGCAGCTTAATGATGGCGGGGAACTATGGCTACACCTTC.

This clone was found a few times. The chain employs TRBV7-9 and TRBJ2-7, with a weak D call TRBD2 (5 bases). From germline, CDR1 is SEHNR and CDR2 FQNEAQ (reference sequence). V was cut by 2 bases and J by 6 bases, with 11 bases left in between. This CDR3 spans 13 amino acids. CDR3 nucleotides: TGTGCCAGCAGCTTATTCGAGGGCAGCGAGCAGTACTTC. It specifies CASSLFEGSEQYF.

The chain is built from TRBV18 and TRBJ1-6, with 7 bases lining up with TRBD1. V was clipped by 4 bases and J by 0 bases; unmatched bases: 6. Germline CDR1 is KGHSH and CDR2 is LQKENI. The CDR3 consists of 17 residues. The CDR3 loop reads CASSHSSGGSYNSPLHF. CDR3 coding DNA: TGTGCCAGCTCACATTCTTCAGGGGGCTCCTATAATTCACCCCTCCACTTT.

The chain uses TRBV9 and TRBJ2-3; D may be TRBD2 (6 bases). Germline lookup yields CDR1 SGDLS and CDR2 YYNGEE. Trimming removed 0 bases from V and 1 base from J, with 9 bases in between. The CDR3 covers 15 residues. CDR3 region: CASSVGPSGTDTQYF. In nucleotides, the CDR3 is TGTGCCAGCAGCGTAGGTCCTAGCGGCACAGATACGCAGTATTTT.

The CDR3: CASSWDFGTQYF. CDR3 nucleotides: TGTGCCAGCAGTTGGGACTTTGGGACCCAGTACTTC. This chain joins TRBV12-3 or TRBV12-4 and TRBJ2-5; weak D call: TRBD2 (6 bases). V was cut by 4 bases and J by 7 bases, with 10 bases left in between. This CDR3 spans 12 amino acids.

The genes are TRBV5-1 and TRBJ2-5, with TRBD2 identical over 9 bases. The CDR3 covers 16 residues. CDR1 and CDR2 (germline): SGHRS, YFSETQ. V lost 0 bases and J lost 2; bases outside the gene matches: 5. The chain's CDR3 is CASSLAGTSRQETQYF. The DNA for the CDR3 is TGCGCCAGCAGCTTGGCGGGGACTAGCAGGCAAGAGACCCAGTACTTC.

The genes are TRBV29-1 and TRBJ2-1; 11 nucleotides align to TRBD1. CDR1 is SQVTM, CDR2 ANQGSEA, per germline. The CDR3 runs to 15 residues. V trimming: 7 bases; J trimming: 4 bases; junction bases outside the gene matches: 9. The CDR3 DNA reads as TGCAGCGCCGAGTCCCGGGACAGGGGGTACAATGAGCAGTTCTTC. Its translation: CSAESRDRGYNEQFF.